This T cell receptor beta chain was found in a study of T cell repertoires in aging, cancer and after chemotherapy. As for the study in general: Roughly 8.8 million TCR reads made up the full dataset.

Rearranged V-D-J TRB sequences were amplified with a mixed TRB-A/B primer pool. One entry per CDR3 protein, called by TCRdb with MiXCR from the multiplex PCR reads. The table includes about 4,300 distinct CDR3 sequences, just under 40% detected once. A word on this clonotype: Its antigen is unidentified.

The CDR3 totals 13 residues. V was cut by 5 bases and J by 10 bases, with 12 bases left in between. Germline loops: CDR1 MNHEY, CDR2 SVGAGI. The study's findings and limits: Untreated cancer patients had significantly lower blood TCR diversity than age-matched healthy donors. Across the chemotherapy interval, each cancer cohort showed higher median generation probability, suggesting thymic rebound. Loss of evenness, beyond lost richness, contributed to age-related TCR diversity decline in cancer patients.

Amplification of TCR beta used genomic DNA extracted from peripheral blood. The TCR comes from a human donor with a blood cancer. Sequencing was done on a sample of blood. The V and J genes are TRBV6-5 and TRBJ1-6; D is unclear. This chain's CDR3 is CASSPQWASPLHF. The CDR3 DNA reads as TGTGCCAGCAGTCCTCAGTGGGCCTCACCCCTCCACTTT.